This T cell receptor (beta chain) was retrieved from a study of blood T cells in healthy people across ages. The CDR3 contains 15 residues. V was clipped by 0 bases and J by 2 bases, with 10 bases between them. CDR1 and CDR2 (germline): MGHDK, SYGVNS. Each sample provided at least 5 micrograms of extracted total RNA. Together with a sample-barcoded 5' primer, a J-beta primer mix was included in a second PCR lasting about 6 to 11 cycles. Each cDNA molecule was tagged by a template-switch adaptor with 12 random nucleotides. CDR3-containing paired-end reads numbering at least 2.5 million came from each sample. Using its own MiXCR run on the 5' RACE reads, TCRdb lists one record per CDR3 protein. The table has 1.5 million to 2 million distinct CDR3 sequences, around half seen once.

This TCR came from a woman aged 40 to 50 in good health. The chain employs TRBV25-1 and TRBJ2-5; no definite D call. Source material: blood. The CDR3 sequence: CASSEYDTRQETQYF. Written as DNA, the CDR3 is TGTGCCAGCAGTGAATACGACACGAGACAAGAGACCCAGTACTTC.